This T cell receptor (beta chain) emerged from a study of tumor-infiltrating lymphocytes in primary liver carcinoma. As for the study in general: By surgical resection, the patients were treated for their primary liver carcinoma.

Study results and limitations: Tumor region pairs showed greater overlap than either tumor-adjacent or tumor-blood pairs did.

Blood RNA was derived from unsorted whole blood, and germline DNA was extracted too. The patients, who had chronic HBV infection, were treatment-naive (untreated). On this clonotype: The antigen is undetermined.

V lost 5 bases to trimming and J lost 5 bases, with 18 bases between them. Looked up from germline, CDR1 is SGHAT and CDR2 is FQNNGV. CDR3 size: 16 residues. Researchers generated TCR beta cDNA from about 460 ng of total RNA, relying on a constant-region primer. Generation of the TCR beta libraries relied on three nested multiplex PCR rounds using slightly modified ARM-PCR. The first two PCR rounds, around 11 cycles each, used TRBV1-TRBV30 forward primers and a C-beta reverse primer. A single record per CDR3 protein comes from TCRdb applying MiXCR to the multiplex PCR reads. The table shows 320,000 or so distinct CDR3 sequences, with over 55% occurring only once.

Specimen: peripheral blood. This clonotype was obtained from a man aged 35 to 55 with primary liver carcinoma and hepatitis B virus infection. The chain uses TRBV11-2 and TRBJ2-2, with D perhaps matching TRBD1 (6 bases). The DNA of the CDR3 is TGTGCCAGCAGCCCCACTAACAGGGTTGATACCGGGGAGCTGTTTTTT. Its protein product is CASSPTNRVDTGELFF.